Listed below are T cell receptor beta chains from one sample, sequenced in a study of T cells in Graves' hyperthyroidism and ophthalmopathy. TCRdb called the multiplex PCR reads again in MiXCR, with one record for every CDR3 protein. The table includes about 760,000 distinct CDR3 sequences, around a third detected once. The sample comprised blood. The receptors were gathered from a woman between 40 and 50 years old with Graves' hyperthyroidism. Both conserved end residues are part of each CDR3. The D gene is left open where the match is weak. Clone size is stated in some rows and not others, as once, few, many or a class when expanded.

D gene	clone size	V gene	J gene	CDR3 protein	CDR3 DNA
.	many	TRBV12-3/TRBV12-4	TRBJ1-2	CASSGNNYGYTF	TGTGCCAGCAGTGGGAATAACTATGGCTACACCTTC
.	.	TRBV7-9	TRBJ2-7	CASSHRESGTYEQYF	TGTGCCAGCAGCCACCGGGAGAGTGGGACCTACGAGCAGTACTTC
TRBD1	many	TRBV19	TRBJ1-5	CASSTGTVANQPQHF	TGTGCCAGTAGTACCGGGACAGTGGCAAATCAGCCCCAGCATTTT
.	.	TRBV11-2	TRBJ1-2	CASSLRDRSYGYTF	TGTGCCAGCAGCCTAAGGGACCGGTCCTATGGCTACACCTTC
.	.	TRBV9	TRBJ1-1	CASSAHGFLNTEAFF	TGTGCCAGCAGCGCCCACGGATTTTTAAACACTGAAGCTTTCTTT
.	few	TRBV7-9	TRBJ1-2	CASSQDLRAERNGYTF	TGCGCCAGCAGCCAAGATCTACGGGCAGAGAGAAATGGCTACACCTTC
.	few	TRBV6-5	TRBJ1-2	CASSDAGVRGYTF	TGTGCCAGCAGTGATGCAGGGGTTCGAGGCTACACCTTC
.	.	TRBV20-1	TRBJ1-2	CSAPARGRGYTF	TGCAGTGCCCCGGCGCGGGGACGTGGCTACACCTTC
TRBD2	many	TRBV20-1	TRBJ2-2	CSARRVAGGTGELFF	TGCAGTGCTAGGCGGGTAGCGGGAGGCACCGGGGAGCTGTTTTTT
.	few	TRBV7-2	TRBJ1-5	CASSRGDQPQHF	TGTGCCAGCAGCCGAGGAGATCAGCCCCAGCATTTT
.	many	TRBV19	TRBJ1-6	CASSIGPNSPLHF	TGTGCCAGTAGTATCGGTCCAAATTCACCCCTCCACTTT
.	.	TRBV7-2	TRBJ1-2	CASSHPSRLGVYGYTF	TGTGCCAGCAGCCATCCCTCCAGGCTTGGGGTATATGGCTACACCTTC
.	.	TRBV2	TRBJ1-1	CASSEARIRGAFF	TGTGCCAGCAGTGAAGCGCGTATAAGGGGAGCTTTCTTT
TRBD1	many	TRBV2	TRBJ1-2	CASRPGTGAHYGYTF	TGTGCCAGCAGACCCGGCACAGGGGCCCACTATGGCTACACCTTC
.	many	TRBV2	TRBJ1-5	CASSEQAFNQPQHF	TGTGCCAGCAGTGAGCAGGCGTTCAATCAGCCCCAGCATTTT
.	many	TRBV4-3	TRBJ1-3	CASSLDSARNTIYF	TGCGCCAGCAGCCTGGACAGCGCGCGAAACACCATATATTTT
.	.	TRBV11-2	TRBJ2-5	CASSVVSYRAGQETQYF	TGTGCCAGCAGCGTCGTAAGTTACCGGGCGGGTCAAGAGACCCAGTACTTC
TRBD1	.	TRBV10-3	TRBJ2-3	CAISEWDSTDTQYF	TGTGCCATCAGTGAGTGGGACAGCACTGATACGCAGTATTTT
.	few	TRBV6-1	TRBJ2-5	CASSEAGPGETQYF	TGTGCCAGCAGTGAAGCGGGCCCCGGGGAGACCCAGTACTTC
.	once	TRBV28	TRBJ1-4	CASGGGSLREKLFF	TGTGCCAGCGGGGGCGGGTCCTTGAGAGAAAAACTGTTTTTT
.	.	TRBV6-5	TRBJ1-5	CASSYGTGNQPQHF	TGTGCCAGCAGTTACGGGACGGGCAATCAGCCCCAGCATTTT
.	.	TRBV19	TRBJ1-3	CASSKGDGRSGNTIYF	TGTGCCAGTAGTAAGGGAGACGGACGATCTGGAAACACCATATATTTT
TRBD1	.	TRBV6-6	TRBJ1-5	CASSSRDRGGNQPQHF	TGTGCCAGCAGTTCGCGGGACAGGGGAGGCAATCAGCCCCAGCATTTT
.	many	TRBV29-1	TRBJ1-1	CSVAVWSEAFF	TGCAGCGTTGCGGTGTGGTCTGAAGCTTTCTTT
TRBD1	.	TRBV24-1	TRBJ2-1	CATSDSDRGNEQFF	TGTGCCACCAGTGATTCAGACAGGGGCAATGAGCAGTTCTTC
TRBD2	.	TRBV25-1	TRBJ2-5	CASSASGRANRGETQYF	TGTGCCAGCAGTGCTAGCGGGAGGGCCAACAGGGGGGAGACCCAGTACTTC
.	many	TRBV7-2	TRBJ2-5	CASSSDYLQETQYF	TGTGCCAGCAGCTCCGACTACCTGCAAGAGACCCAGTACTTC
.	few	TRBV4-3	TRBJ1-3	CASSQWGAGGNTIYF	TGCGCCAGCAGCCAATGGGGGGCCGGTGGAAACACCATATATTTT